The 30 T cell receptor beta chains presented below share a single source sample, sequenced in a study of blood T cell repertoires in COVID-19. Some clones are missing from TCRdb's copy, which holds only in-frame ones; the method was immunoSEQ multiplex PCR. This table holds over 60,000 clones, 90% found once. Sequenced input: peripheral blood. Receptors were obtained from a man aged 60-69 years with acute or convalescent COVID-19.

V and J are TRBV27 and TRBJ2-1; 7 bases line up with TRBD1. This CDR3 is built from 14 residues. J gave up 10 bases and V 7 bases, and 13 bases lay outside the gene matches. The germline gives CDR1 MNHEY, CDR2 SMNVEV (reference sequence). The CDR3 nucleotides read TGTGCCAGCATGAAAGGGGGCGCGCTGGACGAGCAGTTCTTC. Amino acids: CASMKGGALDEQFF.

The J gene is TRBJ1-2, the V gene TRBV6-5; 7 nucleotides align to TRBD1. Unmatched junction bases numbered 7, after V lost 4 bases and J lost 8 bases. This CDR3 is 13 amino acids long. Germline V gives CDR1 MNHEY, CDR2 SVGAGI. CDR3 sequence: CASSWGADRGYTF. In DNA, the CDR3 is TGTGCCAGCAGTTGGGGGGCGGACAGGGGCTACACCTTC.

The chain uses TRBV5-1 and TRBJ2-3; no definite D call. The CDR3 is 14 residues long. Trimming left V 1 base short and J 0 bases short, with 6 bases between. CDR1 and CDR2 (germline): SGHRS, YFSETQ. The CDR3 spells CASSLIPSTDTQYF. The CDR3 DNA is TGCGCCAGCAGCTTGATCCCTAGCACAGATACGCAGTATTTT.

CDR3 bases: TGTGCCAGCAGCCAAGACACAAACACCGGGGAGCTGTTTTTT. It encodes CASSQDTNTGELFF. The chain is built from TRBV5-4 and TRBJ2-2; D remains unclear. The V gene lost 4 bases and the J gene lost 2 bases, with 9 bases spanning the gap. There are 14 residues in the CDR3. Germline-derived CDR1 and CDR2 are SGHNT and YYREEE (reference sequence).

This clone was picked up a small number of times. The chain has TRBV5-1 and TRBJ2-2; the match to TRBD2 covers 7 bases. CDR1 is SGHRS and CDR2 is YFSETQ in the germline V gene. Losses at the gene ends were 4 bases for V and 5 bases for J; bases not matched to a gene: 8. The CDR3 loop spans 15 amino acids. In DNA form, the CDR3 reads TGCGCCAGCAGCGTACGGGGGGAAGAGACCGGGGAGCTGTTTTTT. Protein sequence: CASSVRGEETGELFF.

This clone was detected only a few times. The chain has TRBV6-2 or TRBV6-3 and TRBJ2-7, with a possible D match to TRBD1 (5 bases). The germline gives CDR1 MNHEY, CDR2 SVGEGT. CDR3 length: 15 residues. V was trimmed by 2 bases and J by 2 bases, leaving 13 bases between them. The CDR3 reads CASSYAGFSPYEQYF. The DNA for the CDR3 is TGTGCCAGCAGTTACGCAGGGTTTAGCCCCTACGAGCAGTACTTC.

CDR3 region: CASSEEAGEAYEQYF. CDR3 nucleotides: TGTGCCAGCAGTGAGGAGGCAGGGGAAGCCTACGAGCAGTACTTC. This sequence joins TRBV2 and TRBJ2-7; TRBD1 is a possible D gene (6 bases). With 3 bases removed from V and 2 bases from J, the gap between germline ends came to 14 bases. Germline V CDR1 and CDR2: SNHLY, FYNNEI. This CDR3 has 15 amino acids.

The V and J genes are TRBV10-3 and TRBJ2-7, with 8 bases that match TRBD1. Germline CDR1 reads ENHRY; CDR2 reads SYGVKD. The CDR3 has 13 residues. The V and J ends lost 6 bases and 4 bases, in that order; junction bases with no gene match: 5. This chain's CDR3 is CAISRDRRYEQYF. The DNA of the CDR3 is TGTGCCATCAGCCGGGACAGGAGATACGAGCAGTACTTC.

The chain uses TRBV5-1 and TRBJ2-1; 7 bases line up with TRBD2. V lost 4 bases and J lost 15; bases outside the gene matches: 13. This CDR3 has 13 residues. Germline-derived CDR1 and CDR2 are SGHRS and YFSETQ. The CDR3 region is CASSPRTSRVAFF. The CDR3 region has the DNA TGCGCCAGCAGCCCCAGGACTAGTAGGGTAGCGTTCTTC. Complete variable domain (other parts from reference TRBV5-1 and TRBJ2-1): KAGVTQTPRYLIKTRGQQVTLSCSPISGHRSVSWYQQTPGQGLQFLFEYFSETQRNKGNFPGRFSGRQFSNSRSEMNVSTLELGDSALYLCASSPRTSRVAFFGPGTRLTVL.

The chain joins TRBV12-3 or TRBV12-4 to TRBJ1-2, with D uncertain. The V and J ends lost 6 bases and 4 bases respectively, with 9 bases between them. This CDR3 contains 12 residues. The CDR3, as DNA: TGTGCCAGCAGCCCCACGCGCTATGGCTACACCTTC. Translated, it gives CASSPTRYGYTF.

The chain is built from TRBV7-6 and TRBJ2-2; D not resolved. V was trimmed by 3 bases and J by 1 base, leaving 12 bases between them. CDR1 is SGHVS and CDR2 is FNYEAQ in the germline V gene. CDR3 length: 16 residues. CDR3 loop: CASSFVGPENTGELFF. The CDR3 DNA reads as TGTGCCAGCAGCTTTGTGGGCCCGGAGAACACCGGGGAGCTGTTTTTT.

The V gene is TRBV5-1, the J gene TRBJ2-5; a weak D match, TRBD2 (6 bases). The V and J ends lost 4 bases and 2 bases respectively, with 9 bases between them. The germline V gene encodes CDR1 SGHRS and CDR2 YFSETQ. There are 13 residues in the CDR3. CDR3 in DNA: TGCGCCAGCAGCACGCGGGGACAAGAGACCCAGTACTTC. Translated: CASSTRGQETQYF.

The rearrangement joins TRBV7-2 to TRBJ1-1; the D is unclear. CDR3 length equals 14 residues. Germline values: CDR1 SGHTA, CDR2 FQGNSA. Trimming cost V 1 base and J 5 bases, with 11 bases left between them. Here the CDR3 reads CASSLEDWRTEAFF. CDR3 coding DNA: TGTGCCAGCAGCTTAGAGGATTGGCGGACTGAAGCTTTCTTT. Combining the CDR3 with reference TRBV7-2 and TRBJ1-1 gives the whole variable domain GAGVSQSPSNKVTEKGKDVELRCDPISGHTALYWYRQSLGQGLEFLIYFQGNSAPDKSGLPSDRFSAERTGGSVSTLTIQRTQQEDSAVYLCASSLEDWRTEAFFGQGTRLTVV.

This clone was observed once. The V gene is TRBV5-1, the J gene TRBJ2-2; 7 bases align to TRBD1. The V gene's germline CDR1 is SGHRS and CDR2 YFSETQ. The CDR3 loop spans 15 amino acids. The trim removed 4 bases at V and 2 bases at J, leaving 5 bases unmatched. The CDR3 here is CASSVGDRNTGELFF. CDR3 nucleotide sequence: TGCGCCAGCAGCGTTGGGGACAGAAACACCGGGGAGCTGTTTTTT.

This rearrangement joins TRBV18 to TRBJ1-1; 8 bases are shared with TRBD1. The CDR3 extends over 14 amino acids. V lost 8 bases to trimming and J lost 7 bases; unmatched junction nucleotides: 12. Germline-derived CDR1 and CDR2 are KGHSH and LQKENI. CDR3 DNA sequence: TGTGCCAGCAGAGCAGGGGGCGAGGGGAATGAAGCTTTCTTT. Residues: CASRAGGEGNEAFF. The full variable domain, in which reference TRBV18 and TRBJ1-1 provide the parts outside the CDR3, is NAGVMQNPRHLVRRRGQEARLRCSPMKGHSHVYWYRQLPEEGLKFMVYLQKENIIDESGMPKERFSAEFPKEGPSILRIQQVVRGDSAAYFCASRAGGEGNEAFFGQGTRLTVV.

The V gene is TRBV2, the J gene TRBJ2-3; the D is unclear. Germline V CDR1 and CDR2: SNHLY, FYNNEI. The CDR3 has 14 amino acids. V was clipped by 4 bases and J by 5 bases, with 13 bases between them. The CDR3 sequence is CASSVTGLKDTQYF. The CDR3 DNA follows: TGTGCCAGCAGTGTTACGGGTTTGAAAGATACGCAGTATTTT.

The rearrangement joins TRBV5-1 to TRBJ1-6, with 12 nucleotides matching TRBD1. Germline CDR1 is SGHRS and CDR2 is YFSETQ. J lost 6 bases, V lost 3 bases, and 16 bases had no gene match. The length of the CDR3 is 20 residues. The CDR3 reads CASSSNAARGQGAGNSPLHF. DNA for the CDR3: TGCGCCAGCAGCTCGAATGCGGCGCGGGGACAGGGGGCAGGTAATTCACCCCTCCACTTT.

The chain recombines TRBV5-6 with TRBJ2-2; D uncertain. Per germline, CDR1 SGHDT and CDR2 YYEEEE. Trimming took 1 base from V and 8 from J, leaving 3 bases between them. The CDR3 spans 11 residues. Here the CDR3 reads CASSLYGELFF. The CDR3 DNA reads TGTGCCAGCAGCTTGTATGGGGAGCTGTTTTTT. Drawing the rest from reference TRBV5-6 and TRBJ2-2, the complete variable domain is DAGVTQSPTHLIKTRGQQVTLRCSPKSGHDTVSWYQQALGQGPQFIFQYYEEEERQRGNFPDRFSGHQFPNYSSELNVNALLLGDSALYLCASSLYGELFFGEGSRLTVL.

CDR3 nucleotides: TGCGCCAGCAGCTCCCCTGGACAGGGAGTTTTAAGCTACACCTTC. Translation gives CASSSPGQGVLSYTF. The chain uses TRBV5-1 and TRBJ1-2, with TRBD1 matching over 8 bases. The CDR3 extends over 15 amino acids. V was pared by 3 bases and J by 9 bases, with 13 bases of the junction left unmatched. Germline V gene lookup returns CDR1 SGHRS and CDR2 YFSETQ.

The V and J genes are TRBV7-9 and TRBJ1-5; D ambiguous. V lost 4 bases to trimming and J lost 2 bases, with 9 bases between them. The CDR3 totals 14 residues. Germline V gene sequence: CDR1 SEHNR, CDR2 FQNEAQ (reference sequence). CDR3 nucleotides: TGTGCCAGCAGCTCAGACATGGGCAATCAGCCCCAGCATTTT. As protein: CASSSDMGNQPQHF. The complete variable domain, with remaining parts taken from reference TRBV7-9 and TRBJ1-5, reads DTGVSQNPRHKITKRGQNVTFRCDPISEHNRLYWYRQTLGQGPEFLTYFQNEAQLEKSRLLSDRFSAERPKGSFSTLEIQRTEQGDSAMYLCASSSDMGNQPQHFGDGTRLSIL.

J is TRBJ2-7 and V is TRBV2, with TRBD1 matching over 8 bases. The CDR3 runs to 12 residues. CDR1 SNHLY and CDR2 FYNNEI come from the germline V gene. With 8 bases clipped from V and 3 bases from J, the junction kept 3 bases outside the gene matches. Here the CDR3 DNA reads TGTGCCAGCTTCAGGGGGCTCTACGAGCAGTACTTC. Its translation is CASFRGLYEQYF.

In the case of this clone: Different DNA sequences within this sample yield the same CDR3. The chain carries TRBV12-3 or TRBV12-4 and TRBJ1-1; maybe TRBD1 (5 bases). CDR3 length: 13 amino acids. V was trimmed by 6 bases and J by 1 base, leaving 9 bases between them. CDR3 in DNA: TGTGCCAGCAGCTGGGGGGAGAACACTGAAGCTTTCTTT. Translated, it gives CASSWGENTEAFF.

V and J are TRBV27 and TRBJ1-1; no firm D call. Trimming stripped 4 bases from V and 0 bases from J, with 12 bases between. CDR3 length: 15 amino acids. Germline V gives CDR1 MNHEY, CDR2 SMNVEV (reference sequence). In nucleotides, the CDR3 is TGTGCCAGCAGTTCTCATGGCAGGCTGAACACTGAAGCTTTCTTT. This sequence encodes CASSSHGRLNTEAFF.

V and J are TRBV29-1 and TRBJ1-1; tentatively, D is TRBD1 (6 bases). V lost 6 bases, J lost 3 bases, and 14 bases lay in between. CDR1 SQVTM and CDR2 ANQGSEA come from the germline V gene. This CDR3 region has 13 residues. The CDR3 here is CSVDTGRYTEAFF. CDR3 nucleotide sequence: TGCAGCGTAGACACAGGGCGATACACTGAAGCTTTCTTT.

This clone was picked up a small number of times. The rearrangement uses TRBV7-6 and TRBJ1-2; TRBD1 aligns across 7 bases. V lost 1 base to trimming and J lost 2 bases; unmatched junction nucleotides: 4. From germline, CDR1 is SGHVS and CDR2 FNYEAQ. The CDR3 runs to 15 residues. The DNA of the CDR3 is TGTGCCAGCAGCTTAGAAGCAGGGGGAAACTATGGCTACACCTTC. Translation gives CASSLEAGGNYGYTF.

This chain connects TRBV14 to TRBJ1-2; D is ambiguous. Germline V gives CDR1 SGHDN, CDR2 FVKESK. Trimming shortened V by 1 base and J by 2 bases, and 8 bases separated the two germline ends. This CDR3 contains 14 residues. CDR3 in DNA: TGTGCCAGCAGCCAAGTTACGGGAAACTATGGCTACACCTTC. Residues: CASSQVTGNYGYTF.

The chain joins TRBV6-2 or TRBV6-3 to TRBJ1-4, with D perhaps matching TRBD1 (5 bases). The CDR3 has 13 amino acids. Germline CDR1 and CDR2: MNHEY and SVGEGT. The V gene lost 5 bases and the J gene lost 5 bases, with 9 bases spanning the gap. CDR3 DNA sequence: TGTGCCAGCAGTAGGGGCAGGAATGAAAAACTGTTTTTT. Its protein is CASSRGRNEKLFF.

The chain couples TRBV7-3 to TRBJ2-1; 7 nucleotides match TRBD2. CDR3 length equals 13 residues. The V gene's germline CDR1 is SGHTA and CDR2 FQGTGA. After removal of 3 bases from V and 8 bases from J, the junction contained 4 bases not matched to a gene. The CDR3 bases are TGTGCCAGCAGCTTGGGGAGCGGGGATGAGCAGTTCTTC. Translation gives CASSLGSGDEQFF. Based on the CDR3 plus reference TRBV7-3 and TRBJ2-1, the full variable domain is GAGVSQTPSNKVTEKGKYVELRCDPISGHTALYWYRQSLGQGPEFLIYFQGTGAADDSGLPNDRFFAVRPEGSVSTLKIQRTERGDSAVYLCASSLGSGDEQFFGPGTRLTVL.

This chain connects TRBV28 to TRBJ1-1, with 7 bases that match TRBD1. The ends lost 5 bases at V and 4 bases at J; junction bases unmatched: 16. CDR1 and CDR2 (germline): MDHEN, SYDVKM. The CDR3 extends over 17 amino acids. In DNA form, the CDR3 reads TGTGCCAGCAGTCCTTCTAAGGCAGGACAGGTTGGCACTGAAGCTTTCTTT. The encoded protein is CASSPSKAGQVGTEAFF.

The rearrangement links TRBV29-1 to TRBJ2-1; the D is unclear. The CDR3 runs to 13 residues. The V and J ends lost 7 bases and 5 bases respectively, with 15 bases between them. Germline CDR1 and CDR2: SQVTM and ANQGSEA. The DNA of the CDR3 is TGCAGCGCCCCTGAGGCGACCAACAATGAGCAGTTCTTC. Residues: CSAPEATNNEQFF.